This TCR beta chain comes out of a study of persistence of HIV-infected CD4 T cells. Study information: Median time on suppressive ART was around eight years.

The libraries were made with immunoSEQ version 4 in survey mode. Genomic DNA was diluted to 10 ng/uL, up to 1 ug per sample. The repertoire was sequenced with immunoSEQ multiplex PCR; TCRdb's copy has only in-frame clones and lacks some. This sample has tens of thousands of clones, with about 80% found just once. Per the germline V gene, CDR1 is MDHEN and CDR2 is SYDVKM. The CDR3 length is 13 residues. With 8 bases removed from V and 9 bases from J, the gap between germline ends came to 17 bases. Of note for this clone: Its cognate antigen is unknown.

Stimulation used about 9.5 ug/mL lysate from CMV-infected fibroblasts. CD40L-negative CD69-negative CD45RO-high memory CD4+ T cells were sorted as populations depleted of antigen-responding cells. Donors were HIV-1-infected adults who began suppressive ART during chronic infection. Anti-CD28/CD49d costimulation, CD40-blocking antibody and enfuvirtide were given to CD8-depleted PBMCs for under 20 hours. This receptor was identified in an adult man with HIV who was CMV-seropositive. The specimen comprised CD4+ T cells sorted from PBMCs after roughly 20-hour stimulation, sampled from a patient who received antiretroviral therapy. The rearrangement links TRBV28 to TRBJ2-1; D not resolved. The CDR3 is CASLPPTWSEQFF. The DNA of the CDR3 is TGTGCCAGCTTACCCCCCACTTGGAGTGAGCAGTTCTTC. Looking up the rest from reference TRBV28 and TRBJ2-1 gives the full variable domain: DVKVTQSSRYLVKRTGEKVFLECVQDMDHENMFWYRQDPGLGLRLIYFSYDVKMKEKGDIPEGYSVSREKKERFSLILESASTNQTSMYLCASLPPTWSEQFFGPGTRLTVL.